Shown below are 2 T cell receptor beta chains from a single sample sequenced in a study of naive CD8 T cells in extremely preterm neonates. Data came from immunoSEQ multiplex PCR; TCRdb stores just in-frame clones and leaves some out. Found here are about 7,600 clones, 95% to 98% of them singletons; the top ten hold about 2.8%. The specimen was naive CD8+ T cells from blood. All receptors come from a human donor in good health.

J is TRBJ2-7 and V is TRBV11-2, with a tentative D call TRBD1 (5 bases). With 2 bases removed from V and 0 bases from J, the gap between germline ends came to 8 bases. The CDR3 extends over 14 amino acids. From germline, CDR1 is SGHAT and CDR2 FQNNGV. CDR3 nucleotides: TGTGCCAGCAGCTTACCAGGGTCCTCCTACGAGCAGTACTTC. This translates into CASSLPGSSYEQYF.

The chain links TRBV4-1 to TRBJ2-4, with D uncertain. The V and J ends lost 0 bases and 0 bases respectively, with 3 bases between them. This CDR3 has 14 residues. CDR1 and CDR2 (germline): MGHRA, YSYEKL. CDR3 region: CASSQDLAKNIQYF. Here the CDR3 DNA reads TGCGCCAGCAGCCAAGATCTAGCCAAAAACATTCAGTACTTC.